This TCR beta chain emerged from a study of regulatory T cells in long-lasting Graves disease. Both iRepertoire HTBI primers and Arm-PCR of CDR3 regions were used to build the TCR beta libraries. TCRdb redid the calling of the multiplex PCR reads with MiXCR, one entry per CDR3 protein. Found here are about 240,000 distinct CDR3 sequences, roughly a fifth of them singletons; the top ten hold roughly 13%. The time point was: newly diagnosed GD, antithyroid drugs for less than 3 months. Extracted PBMC RNA gave rise to the TCR library. Points from the study as a whole: Less diverse TCR repertoires were seen in persistent Graves' patients than in newly diagnosed ones.

At least ten counts were recorded for this clonotype. Its antigen is currently unknown. The CDR3 is made up of 16 amino acids. The germline V gene encodes CDR1 MDHEN and CDR2 SYDVKM. V lost 4 bases and J lost 6, with 19 bases in between. This receptor was taken from a female donor with Graves disease. The input for sequencing was peripheral blood mononuclear cells (PBMCs), taken at new diagnosis, from a patient treated with antithyroid drugs. The chain combines TRBV28 with TRBJ2-4; the D call may be TRBD1 or TRBD2 (5 bases each). DNA of the CDR3: TGTGCCAGCAGTTCCGGGACGGCGGTGGGTAGAAACATTCAGTACTTC. Protein product: CASSSGTAVGRNIQYF.